This T cell receptor beta chain was retrieved from a study of Ad26.COV2.S vaccination and SARS-CoV-2 variants. On this clone: Its antigen is currently unknown.

The CDR3 has 14 residues. Trimming removed 3 bases at V and 2 bases at J, with 8 bases between. From germline, CDR1 is SEHNR and CDR2 FQNEAQ (reference sequence). Treatment denoted: some 20 received Ad26.COV2.S at low or high dose, single or two shots; 5 received placebo; per-sample allocation not given. The investigators took samples on day 63 after the first vaccine or placebo injection. Donation was by an adult aged 18-55 years who was in Boston. Study observations and caveats: Vaccinees showed greater spike-specific TCR breadth than placebo recipients. The study found similar non-spike TCR breadth in vaccine and placebo recipients.

The assay was immunoSEQ multiplex PCR, and TCRdb's table has in-frame clones only and misses some. This table has over 400,000 clones, roughly 89% appearing once. This specimen was peripheral blood, taken in a trial of Ad26.COV2.S vaccine versus placebo. The genes are TRBV7-9 and TRBJ1-5, with unresolved D. The receptor was derived from a person between 18 and 59 years old who received the Ad26.COV2.S COVID-19 vaccine or a placebo. CDR3 loop: CASSFSTGNQPQHF. The DNA for the CDR3 is TGTGCCAGCAGCTTTAGTACGGGCAATCAGCCCCAGCATTTT.